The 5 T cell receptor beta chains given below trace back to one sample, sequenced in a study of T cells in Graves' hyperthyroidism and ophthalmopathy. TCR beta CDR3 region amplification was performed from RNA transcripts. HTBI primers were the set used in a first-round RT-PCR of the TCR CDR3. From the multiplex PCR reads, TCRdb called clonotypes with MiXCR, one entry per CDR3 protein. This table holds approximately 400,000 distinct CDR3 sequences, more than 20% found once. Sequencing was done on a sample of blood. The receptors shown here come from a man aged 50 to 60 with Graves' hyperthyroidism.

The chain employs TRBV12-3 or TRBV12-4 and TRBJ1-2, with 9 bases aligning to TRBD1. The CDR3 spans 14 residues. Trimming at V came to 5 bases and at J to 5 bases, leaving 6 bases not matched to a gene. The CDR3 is CASSVTGGGYGYTF. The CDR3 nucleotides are TGTGCCAGCAGTGTTACAGGGGGCGGGTATGGCTACACCTTC.

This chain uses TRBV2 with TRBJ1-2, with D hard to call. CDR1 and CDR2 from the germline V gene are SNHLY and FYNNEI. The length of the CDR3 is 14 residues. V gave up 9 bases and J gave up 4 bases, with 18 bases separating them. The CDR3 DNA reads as TGTGCCAGTAGATCGGGAGCATTCCTCTATGGCTACACCTTC. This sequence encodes CASRSGAFLYGYTF.

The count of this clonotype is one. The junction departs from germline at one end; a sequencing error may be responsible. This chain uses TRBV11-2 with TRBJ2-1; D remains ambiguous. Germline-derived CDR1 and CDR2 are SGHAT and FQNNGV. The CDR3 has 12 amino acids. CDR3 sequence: CASSLDPNDQFF. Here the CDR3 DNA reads TGTGCCAGCAGCTTAGATCCTAATGATCAGTTCTTC.

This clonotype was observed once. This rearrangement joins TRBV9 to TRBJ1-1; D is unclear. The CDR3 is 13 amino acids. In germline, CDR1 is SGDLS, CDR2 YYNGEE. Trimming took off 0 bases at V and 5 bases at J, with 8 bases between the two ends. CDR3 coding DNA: TGTGCCAGCAGCGTAGTTGGGAGTACTGAAGCTTTCTTT. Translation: CASSVVGSTEAFF.

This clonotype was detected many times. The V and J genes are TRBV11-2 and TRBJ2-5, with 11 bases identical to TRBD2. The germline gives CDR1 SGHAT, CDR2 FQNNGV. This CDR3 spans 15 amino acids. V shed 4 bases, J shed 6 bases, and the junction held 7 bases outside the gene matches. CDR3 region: CASSSRLAGMKTQYF. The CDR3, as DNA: TGTGCCAGCAGCTCCAGACTAGCGGGAATGAAGACCCAGTACTTC.